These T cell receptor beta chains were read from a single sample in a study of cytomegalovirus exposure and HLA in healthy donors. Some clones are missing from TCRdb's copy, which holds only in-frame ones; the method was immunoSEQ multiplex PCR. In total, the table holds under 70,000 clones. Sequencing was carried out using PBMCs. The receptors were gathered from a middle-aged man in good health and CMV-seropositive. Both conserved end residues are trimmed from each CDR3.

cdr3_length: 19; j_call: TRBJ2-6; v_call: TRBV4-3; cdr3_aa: ASSQERGGRVVGSGANVLT
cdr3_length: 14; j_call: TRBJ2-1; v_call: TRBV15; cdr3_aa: ATSRDRTSGINEQF
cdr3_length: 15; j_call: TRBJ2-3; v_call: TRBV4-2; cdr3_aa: ASSQDLTDRFTDTQY
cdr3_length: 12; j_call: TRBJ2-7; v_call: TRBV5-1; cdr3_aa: ASSSGLADYEQY
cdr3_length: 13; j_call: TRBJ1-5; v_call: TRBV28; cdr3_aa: ASSLGGGEGQPQH
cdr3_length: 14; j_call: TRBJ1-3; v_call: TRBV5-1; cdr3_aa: ASSLRLGLSGNTIY
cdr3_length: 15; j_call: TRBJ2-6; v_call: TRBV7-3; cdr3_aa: ASSPTGTNSGANVLT
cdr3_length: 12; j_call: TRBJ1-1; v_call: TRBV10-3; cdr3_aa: AISGRGGNTEAF
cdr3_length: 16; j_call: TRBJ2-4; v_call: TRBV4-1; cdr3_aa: ASSPAGGAIGAKNIQY
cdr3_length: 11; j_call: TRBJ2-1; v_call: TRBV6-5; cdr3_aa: ASSSGFYNEQF
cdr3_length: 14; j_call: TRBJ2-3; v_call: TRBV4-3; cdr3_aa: ASSQDWTTLGDKQY
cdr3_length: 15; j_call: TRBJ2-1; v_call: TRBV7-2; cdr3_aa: ASSLGGGLAGVDEQF
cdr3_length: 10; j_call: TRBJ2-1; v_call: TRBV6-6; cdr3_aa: ASSPGQGKQF
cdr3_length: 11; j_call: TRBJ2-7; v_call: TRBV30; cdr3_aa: AWSVIRTGGEY
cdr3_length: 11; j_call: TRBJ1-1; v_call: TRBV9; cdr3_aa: ASSPRTSSEAF
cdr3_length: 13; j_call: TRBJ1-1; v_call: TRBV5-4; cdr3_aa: ASSLTTEPNTEAF
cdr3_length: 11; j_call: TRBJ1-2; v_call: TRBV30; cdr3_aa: AWSNHGNYGYT
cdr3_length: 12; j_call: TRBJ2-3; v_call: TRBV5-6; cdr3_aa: ASSLGASTDTQY
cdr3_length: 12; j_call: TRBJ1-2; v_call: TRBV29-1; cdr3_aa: SVAPGQGNYGYT
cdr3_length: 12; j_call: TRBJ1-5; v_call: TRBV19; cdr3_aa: ASRTAFGNQPQH
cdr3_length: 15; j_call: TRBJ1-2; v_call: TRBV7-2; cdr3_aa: ASSSSLLRDSNSGYT
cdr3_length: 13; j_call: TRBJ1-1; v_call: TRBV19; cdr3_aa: ASSIAGGRSTEAF
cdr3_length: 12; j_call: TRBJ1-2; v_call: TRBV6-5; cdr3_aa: ASSFGQGAYGYT
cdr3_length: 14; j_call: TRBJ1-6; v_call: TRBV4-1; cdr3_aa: ASSPVQASYNSPLH
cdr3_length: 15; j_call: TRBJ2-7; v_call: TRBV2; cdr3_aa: ASLSLAGPRGTYEQY
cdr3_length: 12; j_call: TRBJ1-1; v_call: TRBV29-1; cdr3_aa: SVSSTGGVTEAF
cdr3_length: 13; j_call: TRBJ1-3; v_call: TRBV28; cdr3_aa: ASSPGGQGGNTIY
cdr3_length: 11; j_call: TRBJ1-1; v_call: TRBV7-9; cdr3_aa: ASSLEGGAEAF
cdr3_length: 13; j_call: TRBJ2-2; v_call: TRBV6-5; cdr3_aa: ASSYWERRTGELF
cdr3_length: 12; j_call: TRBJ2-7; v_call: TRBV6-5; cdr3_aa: ASSSGQSPSEQY
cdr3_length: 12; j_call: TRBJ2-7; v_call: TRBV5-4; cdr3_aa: ASSLARTGNEQY
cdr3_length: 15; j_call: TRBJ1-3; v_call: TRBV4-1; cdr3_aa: ASSQVFGRRSGNTIY
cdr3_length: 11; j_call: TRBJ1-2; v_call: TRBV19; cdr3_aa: ASMGLSPLGYT
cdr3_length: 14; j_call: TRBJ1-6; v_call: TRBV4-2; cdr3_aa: ASSPYRDPYNSPLH
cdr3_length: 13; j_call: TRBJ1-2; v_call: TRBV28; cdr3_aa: ASSSPTGEVYGYT
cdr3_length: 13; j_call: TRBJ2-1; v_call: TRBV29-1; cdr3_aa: SVVGGTGSYNEQF
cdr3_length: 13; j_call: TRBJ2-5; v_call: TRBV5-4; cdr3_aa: ASSLGGSAQETQY
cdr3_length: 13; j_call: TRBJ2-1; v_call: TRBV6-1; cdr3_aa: ASSEGRVGYNEQF
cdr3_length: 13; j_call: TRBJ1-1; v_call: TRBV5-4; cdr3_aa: ASSPPGQLNTEAF
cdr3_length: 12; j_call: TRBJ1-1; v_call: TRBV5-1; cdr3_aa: ASSSGQGVTEAF
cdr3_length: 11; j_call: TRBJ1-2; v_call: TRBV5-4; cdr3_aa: ASFGVGGYGYT
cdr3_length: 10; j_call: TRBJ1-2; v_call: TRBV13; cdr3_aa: ASREVPYGYT
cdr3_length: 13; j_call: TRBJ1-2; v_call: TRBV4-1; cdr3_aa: ASSRLGRGNYGYT
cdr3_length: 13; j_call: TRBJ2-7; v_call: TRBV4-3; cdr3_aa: ASSDGKGGTHEQY
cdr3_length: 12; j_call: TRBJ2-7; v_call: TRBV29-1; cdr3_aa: SAEGSGSNYEQY
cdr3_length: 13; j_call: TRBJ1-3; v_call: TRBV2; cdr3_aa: ASSEVGTKGNTIY
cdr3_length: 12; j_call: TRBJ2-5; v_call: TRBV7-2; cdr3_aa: ASSPTGAGETQY
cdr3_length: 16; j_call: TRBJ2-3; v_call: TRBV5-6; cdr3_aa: ASSWASGMASYTDTQY
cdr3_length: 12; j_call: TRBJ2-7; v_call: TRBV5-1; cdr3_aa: ASSVTQGFYEQY
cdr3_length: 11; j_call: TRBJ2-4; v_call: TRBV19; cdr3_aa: ASNGGGKNIQY
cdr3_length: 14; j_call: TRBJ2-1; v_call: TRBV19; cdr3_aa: ASSTSGRLSYNEQF
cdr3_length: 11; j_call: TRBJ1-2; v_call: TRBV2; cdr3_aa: ASSVAQDYGYT
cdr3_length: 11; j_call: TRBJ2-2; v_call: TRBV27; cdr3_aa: ASSSQDTGELF
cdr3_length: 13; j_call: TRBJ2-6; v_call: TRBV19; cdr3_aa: ASSPRVTGANVLT
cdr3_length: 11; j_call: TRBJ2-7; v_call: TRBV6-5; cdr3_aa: ASSSLTGYGQY
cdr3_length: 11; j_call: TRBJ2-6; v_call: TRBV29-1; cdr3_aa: SVAVSGANVLT
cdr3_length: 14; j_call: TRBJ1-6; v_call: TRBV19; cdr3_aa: ASSPGGSSYNSPLH
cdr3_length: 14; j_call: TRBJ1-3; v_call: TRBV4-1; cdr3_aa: ASSQEIRGSGNTIY
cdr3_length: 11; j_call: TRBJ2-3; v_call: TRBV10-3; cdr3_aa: ANLRDRGDTQY
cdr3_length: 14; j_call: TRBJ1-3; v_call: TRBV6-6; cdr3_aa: ASSRKTGSTGNTIY